Listed below are T cell receptor beta chains from one sample, sequenced in a study of cytomegalovirus exposure and HLA in healthy donors. The table came from immunoSEQ multiplex PCR; TCRdb's copy has only in-frame clones and leaves some out. The sample carries 190,000 or so clones, around four fifths recorded once. Sequencing was carried out using PBMCs. The receptors originated from a woman between 45 and 60 years old in good health and CMV-seropositive. CDR3s include the opening cysteine and the closing phenylalanine or tryptophan. A D gene is named only where the DNA matches it firmly. Rows may omit the clone size; those that give it use once, few, many or a size class.

D: NA
V: TRBV4-1
length: 11
size: few
J: TRBJ1-1
DNA: TGCGCCAGCAGCCAGGCCGCAGAAGCTTTCTTT
CDR3: CASSQAAEAFF

D: TRBD2
V: TRBV29-1
length: 13
size: NA
J: TRBJ2-1
DNA: TGCAGCGTTGAATTTACTAGCGGGGCTGAGCAGTTCTTC
CDR3: CSVEFTSGAEQFF

D: NA
V: TRBV10-3
length: 15
size: NA
J: TRBJ1-4
DNA: TGTGCCATCAGAGAAGGACGGACAGTTAATGAAAAACTGTTTTTT
CDR3: CAIREGRTVNEKLFF

D: NA
V: TRBV28
length: 13
size: NA
J: TRBJ2-7
DNA: TGTGCCAGCACATCACAGGGCCACTACGAGCAGTACTTC
CDR3: CASTSQGHYEQYF

D: TRBD1
V: TRBV2
length: 15
size: NA
J: TRBJ2-7
DNA: TGTGCCAGCAGTGAATTTTCGAGAGGGGGCGACGAGCAGTACTTC
CDR3: CASSEFSRGGDEQYF

D: TRBD1
V: TRBV6-5
length: 14
size: few
J: TRBJ1-6
DNA: TGTGCCAGCAGCTCCCGGACAGGGGGTTCACCCCTCCACTTT
CDR3: CASSSRTGGSPLHF

D: NA
V: TRBV7-3
length: 13
size: NA
J: TRBJ1-1
DNA: TGTGCCAGCAGCTTGACAGTGAACACTGAAGCTTTCTTT
CDR3: CASSLTVNTEAFF

D: NA
V: TRBV4-1
length: 13
size: NA
J: TRBJ2-1
DNA: TGCGCCAGCAGCCAAGGTACAGCCAATGAGCAGTTCTTC
CDR3: CASSQGTANEQFF

D: NA
V: TRBV11-2
length: 16
size: NA
J: TRBJ1-2
DNA: TGTGCCAGCAGCCCACATAGAGACAGGCCGAGCTATGGCTACACCTTC
CDR3: CASSPHRDRPSYGYTF

D: NA
V: TRBV4-1
length: 13
size: NA
J: TRBJ2-1
DNA: TGCGCCAGCAGCCCTAGTAGGGGTAATGAGCAGTTCTTC
CDR3: CASSPSRGNEQFF

D: NA
V: TRBV25-1
length: 14
size: NA
J: TRBJ2-4
DNA: TGTGCCAGCAGGATTCCGGGGGCCAAAAACATTCAGTACTTC
CDR3: CASRIPGAKNIQYF

D: TRBD1
V: TRBV5-6
length: 14
size: NA
J: TRBJ1-1
DNA: TGTGCCAGCAGCTCAGGACAGGGGACGGTTGAAGCTTTCTTT
CDR3: CASSSGQGTVEAFF

D: NA
V: TRBV11-2
length: 15
size: NA
J: TRBJ1-4
DNA: TGTGCCAGCAGCCCCGCCGGGGTAACTAATGAAAAACTGTTTTTT
CDR3: CASSPAGVTNEKLFF

D: NA
V: TRBV6-5
length: 13
size: NA
J: TRBJ1-1
DNA: TGTGCCAGCAGAAACCAGGGTTACACTGAAGCTTTCTTT
CDR3: CASRNQGYTEAFF

D: NA
V: TRBV7-9
length: 16
size: few
J: TRBJ1-3
DNA: TGTGCCAGCAGCTTCCAGGGTACGAGCTCTGGAAACACCATATATTTT
CDR3: CASSFQGTSSGNTIYF

D: TRBD1
V: TRBV7-3
length: 16
size: NA
J: TRBJ2-5
DNA: TGTGCCAGCAGCCCTCAGGGGGCTGGTCTTTCGGAGACCCAGTACTTC
CDR3: CASSPQGAGLSETQYF

D: TRBD2
V: TRBV5-1
length: 18
size: once
J: TRBJ2-1
DNA: TGCGCCAGCAGACCGAGGGGGGGCGGGGGGACCTCTGGGAATGAGCAGTTCTTC
CDR3: CASRPRGGGGTSGNEQFF

D: TRBD1
V: TRBV4-1
length: 14
size: NA
J: TRBJ1-3
DNA: TGCGCCAGCAGCCCTGGACAGGGAGAAAACACCATATATTTT
CDR3: CASSPGQGENTIYF

D: NA
V: TRBV7-8
length: 15
size: NA
J: TRBJ1-5
DNA: TGTGCCAGCAGCTCAAAGCGGGGGGCTAATCCGCCCCAGCATTTT
CDR3: CASSSKRGANPPQHF

D: TRBD1
V: TRBV28
length: 17
size: NA
J: TRBJ1-1
DNA: TGTGCCAGCACCCAAGGGGGGACAGCTTCCATGAACACTGAAGCTTTCTTT
CDR3: CASTQGGTASMNTEAFF

D: NA
V: TRBV5-1
length: 14
size: NA
J: TRBJ1-1
DNA: TGCGCCAGCAGCTCCGATTCCTTCACAGGGACAGCTTTCTTT
CDR3: CASSSDSFTGTAFF

D: NA
V: TRBV5-1
length: 15
size: NA
J: TRBJ1-6
DNA: TGCGCCAGCAGCCGGAGGGGCGGCGACGGTTCACCCCTCCACTTT
CDR3: CASSRRGGDGSPLHF

D: NA
V: TRBV12-5
length: 16
size: NA
J: TRBJ1-4
DNA: TGTGCTAGTGGTTCTGTCCCAGGGGACACTAATGAAAAACTGTTTTTT
CDR3: CASGSVPGDTNEKLFF

D: TRBD2
V: TRBV9
length: 14
size: NA
J: TRBJ2-5
DNA: TGTGCCAGCAGCTTCATGGGAGGGGAGGAGACCCAGTACTTC
CDR3: CASSFMGGEETQYF

D: NA
V: TRBV4-1
length: 16
size: few
J: TRBJ2-7
DNA: TGCGCCAGCAGCCAAGATCCCACTACTCTCCTTTGGGAGCAGTACTTC
CDR3: CASSQDPTTLLWEQYF

D: TRBD1
V: TRBV6-1
length: 16
size: NA
J: TRBJ2-7
DNA: TGTGCCAGCAGTGAAGTAGGGACAGGAACTCCCTACGAGCAGTACTTC
CDR3: CASSEVGTGTPYEQYF

D: NA
V: TRBV10-3
length: 15
size: NA
J: TRBJ1-3
DNA: TGTGCCATCAGTGATCAGGCAACCTCTGGAAACACCATATATTTT
CDR3: CAISDQATSGNTIYF

D: NA
V: TRBV19
length: 16
size: NA
J: TRBJ1-2
DNA: TGTGCCAGTAGTACCTTACAGGTATCGCGAAAGTATGGCTACACCTTC
CDR3: CASSTLQVSRKYGYTF

D: NA
V: TRBV7-9
length: 16
size: NA
J: TRBJ1-3
DNA: TGTGCCAGCAGCTTAGTGTCGGGTTTCACCGGAAACACCATATATTTT
CDR3: CASSLVSGFTGNTIYF